The present TCR beta chain was sequenced within a study of T-cell memory formation after mild COVID-19. Trimming shortened V by 0 bases and J by 10 bases, and 17 bases separated the two germline ends. Germline assignment: CDR1 SGHRS and CDR2 YFSETQ. CDR3 length equals 15 residues. Researchers used 5'RACE with constant-segment primers to make TCR alpha and TCR beta cDNA libraries that carry sample barcodes and UMIs. Using its own MiXCR run on the 5' RACE reads, TCRdb lists one record per CDR3 protein. There are around 83,000 distinct CDR3 sequences in the sample; roughly 25% occur only once, and around 45% lies in the top ten. This clonotype turned up a few times.

The V gene is TRBV5-1, the J gene TRBJ2-1; tentative D call: TRBD1 (6 bases). This sequence originates from a man aged 18 to 30 who had mild COVID-19 (a few samples of this study predate the infection). Cell type and time point are not known. Sequenced input: PBMCs or a T cell subset sorted from them (not recorded which). The DNA for the CDR3 is TGCGCCAGCAGCTTGGAGGGACACGGGGCGTGGGAGCAGTTCTTC. Protein product: CASSLEGHGAWEQFF.